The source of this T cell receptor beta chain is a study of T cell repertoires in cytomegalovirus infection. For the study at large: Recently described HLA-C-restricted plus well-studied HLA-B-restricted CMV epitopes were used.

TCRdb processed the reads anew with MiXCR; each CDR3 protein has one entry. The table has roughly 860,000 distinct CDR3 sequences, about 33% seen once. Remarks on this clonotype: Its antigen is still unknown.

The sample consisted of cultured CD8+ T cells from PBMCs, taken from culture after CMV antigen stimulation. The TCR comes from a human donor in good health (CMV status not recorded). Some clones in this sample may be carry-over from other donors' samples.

For the CDR3, the DNA is TGCGCCAGCAGCCCCAGGGACTTCGGCTACACCTTC. Amino acids: CASSPRDFGYTF. The chain joins TRBV5-1 to TRBJ1-2; D possibly corresponds to TRBD1 (5 bases). The germline V and J ends were trimmed by 4 bases and 8 bases, with 12 bases remaining between them. This CDR3 contains 12 residues. Per germline, CDR1 SGHRS and CDR2 YFSETQ.